This passage covers 3 T cell receptor beta chains from one sample sequenced in a study of blood T cell repertoires in COVID-19 (dated by TCRdb to 2019 to 2021). The library was prepared using the immunoSEQ multiplex PCR assay. The table comes from immuneACCESS by way of TCRdb, which keeps in-frame sequences with V and J called. Part of the clones is missing from these tables; in studies checked, under half for an unresolved V gene and the rest for unknown reasons. The sample yields about 240,000 clones; roughly 91% were counted once. The ten largest clones add up to around 4% of the sample. The sample comprised PBMCs or T cells enriched from blood (not recorded which). These receptors all stem from a woman in her thirties who had recovered from COVID-19.

The V and J genes are TRBV7-2 and TRBJ1-1, with 7 bases that match TRBD1. Germline V gene data show CDR1 as SGHTA and CDR2 as FQGNSA. The CDR3 covers 16 residues. Trimming removed 4 bases from V and 0 bases from J; junction bases left unmatched: 8. CDR3 sequence (DNA): TGTGCCAGCAGCTCTACGACAGGGAACATGAACACTGAAGCTTTCTTT. It encodes CASSSTTGNMNTEAFF. The whole variable domain, filled in from reference TRBV7-2 and TRBJ1-1, reads GAGVSQSPSNKVTEKGKDVELRCDPISGHTALYWYRQSLGQGLEFLIYFQGNSAPDKSGLPSDRFSAERTGGSVSTLTIQRTQQEDSAVYLCASSSTTGNMNTEAFFGQGTRLTVV.

V and J are TRBV6-4 and TRBJ2-1; TRBD1 might be the D (6 bases). Germline V gene sequence: CDR1 MRHNA, CDR2 SNTAGT. V was cut by 4 bases and J by 5 bases, with 9 bases left in between. This CDR3 has 13 residues. The CDR3 here is CASSGQANNEQFF. The CDR3 region has the DNA TGTGCCAGCAGTGGACAGGCCAACAATGAGCAGTTCTTC.

This chain connects TRBV6-2 or TRBV6-3 to TRBJ2-7, with TRBD1 as a possible D gene (6 bases). Trimming removed 2 bases from V and 5 bases from J, with 19 bases in between. Germline lookup yields CDR1 MNHEY and CDR2 SVGEGT. The CDR3 totals 16 residues. The CDR3 loop is CASSYGGRPQKNEQYF. In DNA, the CDR3 is TGTGCCAGCAGTTACGGGGGCAGGCCACAAAAAAACGAGCAGTACTTC.